This record concerns one T cell receptor beta chain sequence. The data were taken from a study of blood T cell repertoires in COVID-19. Study overall: Researchers got acute and convalescent COVID-19 samples from the United States, Italy and Spain.

The V segment lost 5 bases and the J segment 4 bases; nucleotides outside the gene matches: 10. Germline loops: CDR1 LNHDA, CDR2 SQIVND (reference sequence). The CDR3 totals 15 residues. In the source study's methods: The assay estimated nucleated cells by amplifying reference gene primers. Repertoires were generated with immunoSEQ multiplex PCR, while TCRdb's copy carries only in-frame clones and drops some. V, J and clone size were drawn from that table, and D and trimming were deduced from the DNA. Of about 240,000 clones in the sample, more than 70% were seen once. Material: peripheral blood. The J gene is TRBJ1-2, the V gene TRBV19, with 7 bases aligning to TRBD1. This TCR was recovered from a woman aged 40 to 55 who had recovered from COVID-19. CDR3 bases: TGTGCCAGTAGTCCCCCCCCTTGGACAGGCTATGGCTACACCTTC. Translated, it gives CASSPPPWTGYGYTF.